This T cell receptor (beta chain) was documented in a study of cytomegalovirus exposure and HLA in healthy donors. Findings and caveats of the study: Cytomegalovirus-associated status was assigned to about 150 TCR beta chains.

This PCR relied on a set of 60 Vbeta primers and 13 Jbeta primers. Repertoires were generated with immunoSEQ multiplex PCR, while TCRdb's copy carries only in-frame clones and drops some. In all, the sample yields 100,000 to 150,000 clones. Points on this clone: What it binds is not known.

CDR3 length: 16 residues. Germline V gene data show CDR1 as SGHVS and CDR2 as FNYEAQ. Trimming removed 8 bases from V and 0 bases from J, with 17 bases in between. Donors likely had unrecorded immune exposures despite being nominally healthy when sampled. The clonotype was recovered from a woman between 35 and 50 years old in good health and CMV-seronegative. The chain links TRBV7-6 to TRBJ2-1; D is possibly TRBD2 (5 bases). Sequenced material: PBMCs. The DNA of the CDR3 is TGTGCCAGCTACTCGAGAGGGATCAGCTCCTACAATGAGCAGTTCTTC. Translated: CASYSRGISSYNEQFF.